The rows below give T cell receptor beta chains drawn from one sample of a study of cytomegalovirus exposure and HLA in healthy donors. Method: immunoSEQ multiplex PCR; TCRdb's copy keeps in-frame clones and lacks some. There are 100,000 to 150,000 clones in the sample; roughly 80% occur only once, and more than 3% lies in the top ten. The sequencing input was PBMCs. The receptor set was obtained from a man younger than 40 in good health and CMV-seronegative. The CDR3 runs from the conserved cysteine through the conserved F or W. The D gene is left open where the match is weak. Rows give clone size only sometimes, using once, few, many, or a class for an expanded clone.

j_call: TRBJ1-4; clone_size: .; cdr3_length: 15; v_call: TRBV4-1; d_call: TRBD1; cdr3_aa: CASSGGQATNEKLFF; cdr3_nt: TGCGCCAGCAGCGGCGGACAGGCAACTAATGAAAAACTGTTTTTT
j_call: TRBJ2-7; clone_size: once; cdr3_length: 14; v_call: TRBV29-1; d_call: TRBD1; cdr3_aa: CSVGGTGTSYEQYF; cdr3_nt: TGCAGCGTTGGAGGGACAGGAACCTCCTACGAGCAGTACTTC
j_call: TRBJ1-3; clone_size: few; cdr3_length: 12; v_call: TRBV10-3; d_call: TRBD1; cdr3_aa: CAIGQAGNTIYF; cdr3_nt: TGTGCCATTGGACAGGCAGGAAACACCATATATTTT
j_call: TRBJ1-2; clone_size: .; cdr3_length: 15; v_call: TRBV5-1; d_call: .; cdr3_aa: CASSLGTQGSYGYTF; cdr3_nt: TGCGCCAGCAGCTTGGGAACTCAGGGGTCCTATGGCTACACCTTC
j_call: TRBJ1-5; clone_size: .; cdr3_length: 15; v_call: TRBV30; d_call: .; cdr3_aa: CAWSVGQSTNQPQHF; cdr3_nt: TGTGCCTGGAGTGTGGGCCAGAGTACTAATCAGCCCCAGCATTTT
j_call: TRBJ1-1; clone_size: .; cdr3_length: 17; v_call: TRBV5-1; d_call: TRBD1; cdr3_aa: CASSLGRDRVLSTEAFF; cdr3_nt: TGCGCCAGCAGCTTGGGGCGGGACAGGGTTTTAAGCACTGAAGCTTTCTTT
j_call: TRBJ1-1; clone_size: .; cdr3_length: 13; v_call: TRBV27; d_call: TRBD1; cdr3_aa: CASSLSTGLKAFF; cdr3_nt: TGTGCCAGCAGTTTATCGACAGGGCTGAAAGCTTTCTTT
j_call: TRBJ2-1; clone_size: .; cdr3_length: 13; v_call: TRBV2; d_call: TRBD2; cdr3_aa: CASSLGLVSEQFF; cdr3_nt: TGTGCCAGCAGCCTCGGACTAGTTTCTGAGCAGTTCTTC
j_call: TRBJ2-2; clone_size: .; cdr3_length: 14; v_call: TRBV2; d_call: .; cdr3_aa: CASSEARGTGELFF; cdr3_nt: TGTGCCAGCAGTGAAGCCAGGGGCACCGGGGAGCTGTTTTTT
j_call: TRBJ1-2; clone_size: once; cdr3_length: 13; v_call: TRBV5-1; d_call: TRBD1; cdr3_aa: CASSGGQGYGYTF; cdr3_nt: TGCGCCAGCAGCGGGGGACAGGGCTATGGCTACACCTTC